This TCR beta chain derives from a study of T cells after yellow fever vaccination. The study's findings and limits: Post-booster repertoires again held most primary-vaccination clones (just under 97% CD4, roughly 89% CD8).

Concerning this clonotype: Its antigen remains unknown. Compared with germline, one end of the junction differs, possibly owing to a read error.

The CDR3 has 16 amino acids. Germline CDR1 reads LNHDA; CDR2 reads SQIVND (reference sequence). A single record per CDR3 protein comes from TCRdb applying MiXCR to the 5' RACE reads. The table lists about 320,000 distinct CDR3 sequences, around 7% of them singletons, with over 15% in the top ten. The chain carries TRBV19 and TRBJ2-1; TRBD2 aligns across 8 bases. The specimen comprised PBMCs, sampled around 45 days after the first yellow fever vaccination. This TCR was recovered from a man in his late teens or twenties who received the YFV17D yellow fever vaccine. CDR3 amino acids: CASTPRGLANYNKQFF. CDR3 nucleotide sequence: TGTGCCAGTACCCCCAGAGGACTAGCCAACTACAATAAGCAGTTCTTC.